This T cell receptor beta chain was recovered during a study of OX40 agonist ivuxolimab in advanced cancers. Across the whole study: The diagnoses of dose-escalation patients were hepatocellular carcinoma, melanoma, renal cell or head and neck cancer.

Generated by immunoSEQ multiplex PCR, the TCRdb table keeps only in-frame clones and is missing some. The sample shows about 16,000 clones, 84% of them seen only once. About this clone: Its antigen remains unidentified. This same CDR3 is encoded by further DNA sequences in the sample.

Study-wide points: Researchers report that CD8+ T cells had, on average, more expanded clones than CD4+.

The CDR3 runs 12 residues. CDR1 and CDR2 from the germline V gene are MNHNS and SASEGT. V was trimmed by 2 bases and J by 5 bases, leaving 7 bases between them. This receptor was taken from an adult with an advanced solid tumor such as melanoma, head and neck, liver or kidney cancer. The sequences come from CD4+ or CD8+ T cells sorted from blood, collected in a trial of the OX40 agonist ivuxolimab. The chain uses TRBV6-1 and TRBJ2-7; D uncertain. The CDR3 sequence is CASSERLDEQYF. The CDR3 DNA follows: TGTGCCAGCAGTGAACGACTCGACGAGCAGTACTTC.